This TCR beta chain appears in the sequencing data of a study of T cell repertoires in cytomegalovirus infection. The study's findings and limits: Identification of carriers of CMV plus the relevant HLA was performed using cumulative public TCR beta family frequency. What dominated the ex vivo response were HLA-C-restricted CMV-specific TCR beta clonotypes.

TCRdb fed the reads into MiXCR, producing one record per CDR3 protein. Altogether 680,000 or so distinct CDR3 sequences are present, under 40% being singletons, with the ten largest covering under 3.5%. V dropped 0 bases and J dropped 8 bases, with 15 bases sitting between them. In germline, CDR1 is PRHDT, CDR2 FYEKMQ (reference sequence). The CDR3 has 15 residues. Note on this clonotype: Its antigen is unidentified.

The chain recombines TRBV13 with TRBJ2-3; the D is unclear. Sequencing was done on a sample of PBMCs. The receptor was derived from a human donor in good health (CMV status not recorded). Some clones in this sample may be carry-over from other donors' samples. The CDR3 nucleotides read TGTGCCAGCAGCTTAGGGTCGGCCGGAGACGCTACGCAGTATTTT. Protein: CASSLGSAGDATQYF.